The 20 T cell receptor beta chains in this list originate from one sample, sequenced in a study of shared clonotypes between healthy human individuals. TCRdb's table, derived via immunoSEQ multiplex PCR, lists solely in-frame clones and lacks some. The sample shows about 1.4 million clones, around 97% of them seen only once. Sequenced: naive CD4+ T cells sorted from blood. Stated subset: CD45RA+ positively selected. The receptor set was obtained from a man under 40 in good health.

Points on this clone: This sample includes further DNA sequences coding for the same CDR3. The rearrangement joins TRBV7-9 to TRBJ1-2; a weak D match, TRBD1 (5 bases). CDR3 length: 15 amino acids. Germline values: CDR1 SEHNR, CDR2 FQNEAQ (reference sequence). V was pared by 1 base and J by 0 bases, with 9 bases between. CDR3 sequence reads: CASSLGGTSNYGYTF. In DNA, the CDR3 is TGTGCCAGCAGCTTAGGTGGGACTTCTAACTATGGCTACACCTTC.

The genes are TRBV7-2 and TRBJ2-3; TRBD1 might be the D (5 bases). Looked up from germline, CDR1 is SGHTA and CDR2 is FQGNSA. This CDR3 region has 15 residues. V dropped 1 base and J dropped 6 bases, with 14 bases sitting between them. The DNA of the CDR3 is TGTGCCAGCAGCTTAGTGGGGCCCAGAGGCGATACGCAGTATTTT. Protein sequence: CASSLVGPRGDTQYF.

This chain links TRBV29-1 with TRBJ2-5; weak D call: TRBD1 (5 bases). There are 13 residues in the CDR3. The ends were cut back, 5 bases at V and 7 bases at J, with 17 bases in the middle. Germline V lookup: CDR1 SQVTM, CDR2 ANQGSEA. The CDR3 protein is CSVQGEGFGTQYF. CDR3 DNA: TGCAGCGTTCAAGGGGAAGGGTTCGGGACCCAGTACTTC.

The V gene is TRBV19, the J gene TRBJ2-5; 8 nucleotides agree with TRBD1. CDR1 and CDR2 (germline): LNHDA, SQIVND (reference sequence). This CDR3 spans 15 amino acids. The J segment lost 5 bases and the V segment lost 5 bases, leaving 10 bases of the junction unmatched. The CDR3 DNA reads TGTGCCAGTAGTCACCGCCCGACAGGGGTGGAGACCCAGTACTTC. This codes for CASSHRPTGVETQYF.

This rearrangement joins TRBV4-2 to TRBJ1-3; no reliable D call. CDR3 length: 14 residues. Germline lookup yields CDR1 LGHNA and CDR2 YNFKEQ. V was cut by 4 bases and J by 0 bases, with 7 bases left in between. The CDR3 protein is CASSLGSSGNTIYF. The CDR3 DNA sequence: TGTGCCAGCAGCCTTGGCAGCTCTGGAAACACCATATATTTT.

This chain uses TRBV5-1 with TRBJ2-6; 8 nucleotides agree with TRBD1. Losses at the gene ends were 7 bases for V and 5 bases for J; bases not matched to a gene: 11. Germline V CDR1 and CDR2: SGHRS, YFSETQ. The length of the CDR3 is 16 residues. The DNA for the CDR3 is TGCGCCAGCGGGCCTGGTAGACAGGGGAGGGCCAACGTCCTGACTTTC. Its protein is CASGPGRQGRANVLTF.

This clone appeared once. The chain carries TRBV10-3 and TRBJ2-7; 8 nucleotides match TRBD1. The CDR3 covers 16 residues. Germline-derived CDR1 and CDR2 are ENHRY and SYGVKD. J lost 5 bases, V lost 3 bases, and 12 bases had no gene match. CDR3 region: CAISELDRVAFNEQYF. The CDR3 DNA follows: TGTGCCATCAGTGAACTGGACAGGGTGGCCTTCAACGAGCAGTACTTC.

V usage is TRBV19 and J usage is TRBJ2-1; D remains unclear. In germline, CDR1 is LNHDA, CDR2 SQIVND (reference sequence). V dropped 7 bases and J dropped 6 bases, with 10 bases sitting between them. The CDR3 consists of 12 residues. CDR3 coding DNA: TGTGCCAGTAAGGGCTACATCAATGAGCAGTTCTTC. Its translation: CASKGYINEQFF.

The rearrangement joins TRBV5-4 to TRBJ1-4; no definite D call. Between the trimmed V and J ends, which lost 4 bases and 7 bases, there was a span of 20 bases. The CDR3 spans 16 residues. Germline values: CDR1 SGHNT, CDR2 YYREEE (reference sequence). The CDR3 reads CASSPAPQRAGEKLFF. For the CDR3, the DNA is TGTGCCAGCAGCCCCGCTCCCCAGAGGGCGGGTGAAAAACTGTTTTTT.

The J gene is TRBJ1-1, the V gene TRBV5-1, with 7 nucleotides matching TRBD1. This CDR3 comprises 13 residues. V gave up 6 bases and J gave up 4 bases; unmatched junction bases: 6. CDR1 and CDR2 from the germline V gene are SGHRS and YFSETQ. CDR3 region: CASTEQGGTEAFF. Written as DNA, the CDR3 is TGCGCCAGCACCGAGCAGGGGGGCACTGAAGCTTTCTTT.

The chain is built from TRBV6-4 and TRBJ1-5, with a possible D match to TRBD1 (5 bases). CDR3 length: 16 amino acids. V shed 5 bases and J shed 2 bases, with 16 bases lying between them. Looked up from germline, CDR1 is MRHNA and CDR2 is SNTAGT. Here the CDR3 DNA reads TGTGCCAGCAGTTATCGGTGGGGGAATGGCAATCAGCCCCAGCATTTT. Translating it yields CASSYRWGNGNQPQHF.

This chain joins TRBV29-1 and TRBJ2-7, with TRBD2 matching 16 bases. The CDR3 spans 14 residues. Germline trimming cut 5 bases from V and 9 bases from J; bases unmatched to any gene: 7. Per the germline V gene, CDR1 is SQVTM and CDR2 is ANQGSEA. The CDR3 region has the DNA TGCAGCGTTTCCGGGACTAGCGGGAGGGCCAGGCAGTACTTC. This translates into CSVSGTSGRARQYF.

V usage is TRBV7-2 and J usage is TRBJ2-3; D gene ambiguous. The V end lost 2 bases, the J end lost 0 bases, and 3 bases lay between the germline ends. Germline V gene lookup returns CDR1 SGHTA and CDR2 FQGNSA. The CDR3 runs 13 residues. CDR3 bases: TGTGCCAGCAGCTTATCGAGCACAGATACGCAGTATTTT. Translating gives CASSLSSTDTQYF. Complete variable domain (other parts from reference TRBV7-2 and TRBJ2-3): GAGVSQSPSNKVTEKGKDVELRCDPISGHTALYWYRQSLGQGLEFLIYFQGNSAPDKSGLPSDRFSAERTGGSVSTLTIQRTQQEDSAVYLCASSLSSTDTQYFGPGTRLTVL.

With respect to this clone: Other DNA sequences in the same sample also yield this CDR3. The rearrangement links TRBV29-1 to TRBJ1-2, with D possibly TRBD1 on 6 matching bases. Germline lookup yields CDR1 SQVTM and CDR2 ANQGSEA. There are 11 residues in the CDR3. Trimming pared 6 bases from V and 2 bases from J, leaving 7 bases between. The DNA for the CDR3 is TGCAGCGTCGGACAGAACTATGGCTACACCTTC. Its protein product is CSVGQNYGYTF.

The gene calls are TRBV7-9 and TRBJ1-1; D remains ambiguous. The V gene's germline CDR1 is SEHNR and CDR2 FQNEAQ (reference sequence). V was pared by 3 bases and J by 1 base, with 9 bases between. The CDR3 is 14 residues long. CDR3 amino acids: CASSFEWANTEAFF. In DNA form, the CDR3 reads TGTGCCAGCAGCTTTGAGTGGGCGAACACTGAAGCTTTCTTT.

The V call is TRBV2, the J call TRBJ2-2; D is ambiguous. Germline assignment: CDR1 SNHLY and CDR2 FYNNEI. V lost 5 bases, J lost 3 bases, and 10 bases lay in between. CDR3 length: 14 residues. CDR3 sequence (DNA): TGTGCCAGCAGTTATACAAGGGACACCGGGGAGCTGTTTTTT. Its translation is CASSYTRDTGELFF.

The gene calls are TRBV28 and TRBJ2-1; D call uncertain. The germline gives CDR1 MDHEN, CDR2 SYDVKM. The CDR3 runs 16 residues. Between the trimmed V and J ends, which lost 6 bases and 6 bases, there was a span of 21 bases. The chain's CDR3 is CASRRTWARSGNEQFF. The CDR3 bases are TGTGCCAGCAGGAGGACCTGGGCCCGGAGTGGCAATGAGCAGTTCTTC.

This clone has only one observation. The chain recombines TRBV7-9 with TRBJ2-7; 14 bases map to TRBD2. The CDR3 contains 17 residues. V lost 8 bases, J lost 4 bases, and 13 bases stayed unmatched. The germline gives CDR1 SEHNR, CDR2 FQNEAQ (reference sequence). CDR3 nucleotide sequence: TGTGCCAGCTCAAACGGGGGACTAGCGGGAGAAAGATACGAGCAGTACTTC. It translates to CASSNGGLAGERYEQYF.

The CDR3 bases are TGTGCCAGCAGCTTGACCCCGGGACTAGCGATGTACGAGCAGTACTTC. Protein: CASSLTPGLAMYEQYF. The chain uses TRBV11-2 and TRBJ2-7; 10 nucleotides align to TRBD2. This CDR3 has 16 amino acids. Germline CDR1 and CDR2: SGHAT and FQNNGV. V trimming: 3 bases; J trimming: 4 bases; junction bases outside the gene matches: 9.

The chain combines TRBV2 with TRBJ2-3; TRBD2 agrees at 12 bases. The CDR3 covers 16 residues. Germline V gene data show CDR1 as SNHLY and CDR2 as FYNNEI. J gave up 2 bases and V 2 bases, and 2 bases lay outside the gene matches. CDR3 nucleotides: TGTGCCAGCAGTGAAAGGACTAGCGGGACCACAGATACGCAGTATTTT. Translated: CASSERTSGTTDTQYF.